Below, one T cell receptor beta chain is given with its context. The same CDR3 arises from other DNA sequences in this sample as well. The germline V gene has CDR1 MDHEN and CDR2 SYDVKM. The V gene lost 4 bases and the J gene lost 4 bases, with 5 bases spanning the gap. The CDR3 is made up of 11 amino acids. Sequencing was performed with immunoSEQ multiplex PCR; in TCRdb, only in-frame clones are kept and a portion is missing. The sample records some 95,000 clones, 85% to 90% being singletons. The data were obtained in a study of control samples from healthy donors and cancer patients. The TCR sequence derives from a man in his thirties or forties in good health. Source material: blood. V usage is TRBV28 and J usage is TRBJ2-7; D is ambiguous. The DNA for the CDR3 is TGTGCCAGCAGTTCCCCTTACGAGCAGTACTTC. It is translated as CASSSPYEQYF. Supplemented by reference TRBV28 and TRBJ2-7, the full variable domain reads DVKVTQSSRYLVKRTGEKVFLECVQDMDHENMFWYRQDPGLGLRLIYFSYDVKMKEKGDIPEGYSVSREKKERFSLILESASTNQTSMYLCASSSPYEQYFGPGTRLTVT.